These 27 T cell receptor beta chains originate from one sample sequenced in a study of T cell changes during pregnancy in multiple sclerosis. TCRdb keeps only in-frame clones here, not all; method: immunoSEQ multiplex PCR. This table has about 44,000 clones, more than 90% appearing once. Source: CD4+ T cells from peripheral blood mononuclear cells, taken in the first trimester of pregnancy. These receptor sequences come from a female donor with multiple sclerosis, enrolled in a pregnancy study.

The CDR3 loop reads CASSGDYPYGGEQFF. The CDR3 nucleotides read TGCGCCAGCAGCGGTGACTATCCTTACGGGGGTGAGCAGTTCTTC. The V and J genes are TRBV5-1 and TRBJ2-1; D perhaps matches TRBD2 (6 bases). Germline assignment: CDR1 SGHRS and CDR2 YFSETQ. Deletions cut 4 bases from V and 9 bases from J, with 20 bases between. The CDR3 sequence is 15 residues long. The entire variable domain, with the rest obtained from reference TRBV5-1 and TRBJ2-1, is as follows: KAGVTQTPRYLIKTRGQQVTLSCSPISGHRSVSWYQQTPGQGLQFLFEYFSETQRNKGNFPGRFSGRQFSNSRSEMNVSTLELGDSALYLCASSGDYPYGGEQFFGPGTRLTVL.

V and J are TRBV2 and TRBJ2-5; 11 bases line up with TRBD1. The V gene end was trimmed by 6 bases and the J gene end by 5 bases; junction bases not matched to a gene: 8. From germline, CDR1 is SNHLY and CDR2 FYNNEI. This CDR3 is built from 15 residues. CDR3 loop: CASRGWTGGSETQYF. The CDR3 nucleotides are TGTGCCAGCAGAGGTTGGACAGGGGGCAGTGAGACCCAGTACTTC.

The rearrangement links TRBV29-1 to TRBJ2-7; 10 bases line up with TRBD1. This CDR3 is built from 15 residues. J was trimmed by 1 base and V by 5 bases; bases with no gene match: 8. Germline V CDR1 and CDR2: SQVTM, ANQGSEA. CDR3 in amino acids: CSVYEGQGISYEQYF. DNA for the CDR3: TGCAGCGTTTACGAGGGACAGGGGATTTCCTACGAGCAGTACTTC.

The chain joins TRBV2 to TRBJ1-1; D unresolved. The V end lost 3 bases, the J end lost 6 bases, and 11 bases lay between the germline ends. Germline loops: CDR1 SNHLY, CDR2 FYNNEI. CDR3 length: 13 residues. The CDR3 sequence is CASSDSRTAEAFF. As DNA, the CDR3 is TGTGCCAGCAGTGATAGCCGAACCGCTGAAGCTTTCTTT.

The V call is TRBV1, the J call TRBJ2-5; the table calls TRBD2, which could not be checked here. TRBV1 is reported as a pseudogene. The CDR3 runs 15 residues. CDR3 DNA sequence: TGCACCAGCAGCTTCTCTTTAGTCTCACAAGAGACCCAGTACTTC. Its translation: CTSSFSLVSQETQYF.

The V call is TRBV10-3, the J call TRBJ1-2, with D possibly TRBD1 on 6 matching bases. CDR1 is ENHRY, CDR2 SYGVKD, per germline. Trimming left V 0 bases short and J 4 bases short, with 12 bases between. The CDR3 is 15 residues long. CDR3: CAISESQGPIYGYTF. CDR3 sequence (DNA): TGTGCCATCAGTGAGTCACAGGGACCCATCTATGGCTACACCTTC.

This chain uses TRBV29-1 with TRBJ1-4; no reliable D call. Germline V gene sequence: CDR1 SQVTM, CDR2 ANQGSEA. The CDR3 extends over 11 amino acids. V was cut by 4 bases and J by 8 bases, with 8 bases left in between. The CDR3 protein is CSVGLREKLFF. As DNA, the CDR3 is TGCAGCGTTGGGTTGCGGGAAAAACTGTTTTTT.

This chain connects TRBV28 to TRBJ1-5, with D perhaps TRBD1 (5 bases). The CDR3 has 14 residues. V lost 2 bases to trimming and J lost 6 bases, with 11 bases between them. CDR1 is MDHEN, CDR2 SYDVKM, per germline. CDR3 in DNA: TGTGCCAGCAGTTTACTTCTGGGGCGTCAGCCCCAGCATTTT. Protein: CASSLLLGRQPQHF.

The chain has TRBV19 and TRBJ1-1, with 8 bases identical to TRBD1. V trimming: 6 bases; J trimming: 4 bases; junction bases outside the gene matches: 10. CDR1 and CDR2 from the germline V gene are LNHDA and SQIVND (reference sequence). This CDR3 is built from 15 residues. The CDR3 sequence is CASRRGQDRVTEAFF. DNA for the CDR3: TGTGCCAGTAGGAGGGGTCAGGACAGGGTCACTGAAGCTTTCTTT.

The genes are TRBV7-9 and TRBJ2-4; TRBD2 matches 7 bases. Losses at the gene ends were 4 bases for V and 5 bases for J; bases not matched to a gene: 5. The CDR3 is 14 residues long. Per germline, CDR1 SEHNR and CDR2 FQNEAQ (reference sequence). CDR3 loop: CASSSPGLQNIQYF. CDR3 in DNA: TGTGCCAGCAGCTCCCCGGGACTACAAAACATTCAGTACTTC.

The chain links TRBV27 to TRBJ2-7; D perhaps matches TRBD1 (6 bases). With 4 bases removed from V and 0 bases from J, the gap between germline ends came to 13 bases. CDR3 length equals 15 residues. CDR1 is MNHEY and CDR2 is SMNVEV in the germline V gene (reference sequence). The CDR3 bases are TGTGCCAGCAGTTCCCACCGACAGGCCTCCTACGAGCAGTACTTC. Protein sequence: CASSSHRQASYEQYF.

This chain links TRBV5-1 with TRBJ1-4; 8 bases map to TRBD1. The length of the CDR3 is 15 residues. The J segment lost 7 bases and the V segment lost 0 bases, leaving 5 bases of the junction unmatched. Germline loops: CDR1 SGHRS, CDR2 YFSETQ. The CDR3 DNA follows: TGCGCCAGCAGCTTGGCGCAGGGGGCCGGTGAAAAACTGTTTTTT. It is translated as CASSLAQGAGEKLFF.

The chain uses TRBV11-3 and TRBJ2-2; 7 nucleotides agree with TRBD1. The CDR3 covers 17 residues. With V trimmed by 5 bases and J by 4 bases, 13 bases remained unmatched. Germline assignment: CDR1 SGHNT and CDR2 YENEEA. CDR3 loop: CASSHTDRWLGTGELFF. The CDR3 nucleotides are TGTGCCAGCAGCCACACGGACAGGTGGTTGGGCACCGGGGAGCTGTTTTTT.

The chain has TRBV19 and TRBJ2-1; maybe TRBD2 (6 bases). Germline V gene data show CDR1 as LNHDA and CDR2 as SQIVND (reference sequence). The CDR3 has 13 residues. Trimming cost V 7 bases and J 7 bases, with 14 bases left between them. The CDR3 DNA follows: TGTGCCAGTACCCCGGGACTGATTAATGAGCAGTTCTTC. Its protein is CASTPGLINEQFF.

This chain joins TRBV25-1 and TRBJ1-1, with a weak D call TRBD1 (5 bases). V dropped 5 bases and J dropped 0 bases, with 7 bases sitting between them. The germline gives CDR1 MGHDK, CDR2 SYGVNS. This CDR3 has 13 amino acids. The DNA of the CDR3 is TGTGCCAGCAGTTTAGGGGTGAACACTGAAGCTTTCTTT. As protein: CASSLGVNTEAFF.

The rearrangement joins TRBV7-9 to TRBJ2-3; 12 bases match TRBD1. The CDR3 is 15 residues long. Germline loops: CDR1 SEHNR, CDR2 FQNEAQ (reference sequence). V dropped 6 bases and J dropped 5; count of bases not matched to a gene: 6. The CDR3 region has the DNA TGTGCCAGCAGGGGGACAGGGGGCCTGAGAGATACGCAGTATTTT. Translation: CASRGTGGLRDTQYF.

The CDR3 bases are TGTGCCTGGAGTGTTATTAGGGACATTTGGAGCACAGATACGCAGTATTTT. This encodes CAWSVIRDIWSTDTQYF. The chain couples TRBV30 to TRBJ2-3, with D possibly matching TRBD1 (6 bases). This CDR3 is 17 amino acids long. Between the trimmed V and J ends, which lost 0 bases and 0 bases, there was a span of 16 bases. Germline V gene lookup returns CDR1 GTSNPN and CDR2 SVGIG (reference sequence). Complete variable domain (other parts from reference TRBV30 and TRBJ2-3): SQTIHQWPATLVQPVGSPLSLECTVEGTSNPNLYWYRQAAGRGLQLLFYSVGIGQISSEVPQNLSASRPQDRQFILSSKKLLLSDSGFYLCAWSVIRDIWSTDTQYFGPGTRLTVL.

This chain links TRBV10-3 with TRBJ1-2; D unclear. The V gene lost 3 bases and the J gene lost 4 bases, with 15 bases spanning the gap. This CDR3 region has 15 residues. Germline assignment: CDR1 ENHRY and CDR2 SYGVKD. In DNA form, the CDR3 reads TGTGCCATCAGTGATCAGGCAGTCGGCGCCTATGGCTACACCTTC. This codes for CAISDQAVGAYGYTF.

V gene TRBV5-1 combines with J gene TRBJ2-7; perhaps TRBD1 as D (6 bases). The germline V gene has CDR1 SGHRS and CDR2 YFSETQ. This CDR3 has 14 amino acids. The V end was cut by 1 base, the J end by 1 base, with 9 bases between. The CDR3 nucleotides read TGCGCCAGCAGCTTGATGGGACATTCCTACGAGCAGTACTTC. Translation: CASSLMGHSYEQYF.

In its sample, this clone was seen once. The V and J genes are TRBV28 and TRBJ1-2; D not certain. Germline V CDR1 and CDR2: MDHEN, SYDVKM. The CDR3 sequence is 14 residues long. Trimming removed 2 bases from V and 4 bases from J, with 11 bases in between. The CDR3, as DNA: TGTGCCAGCAGTTTAAGTCGAATCAGCTATGGCTACACCTTC. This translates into CASSLSRISYGYTF.

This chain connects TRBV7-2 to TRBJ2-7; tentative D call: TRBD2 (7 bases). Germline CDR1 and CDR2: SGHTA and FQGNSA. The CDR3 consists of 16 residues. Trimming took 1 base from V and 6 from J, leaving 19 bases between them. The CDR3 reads CASSLEAGGGLLEQYF. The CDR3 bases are TGTGCCAGCAGCTTAGAGGCGGGCGGGGGCCTCCTCGAGCAGTACTTC.

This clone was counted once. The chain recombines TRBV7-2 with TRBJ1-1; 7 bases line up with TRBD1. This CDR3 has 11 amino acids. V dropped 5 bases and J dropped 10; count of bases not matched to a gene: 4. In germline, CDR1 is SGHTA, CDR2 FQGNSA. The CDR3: CASSTAGGAFF. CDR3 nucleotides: TGTGCCAGCAGCACTGCAGGGGGAGCTTTCTTT. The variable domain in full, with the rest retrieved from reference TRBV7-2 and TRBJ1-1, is GAGVSQSPSNKVTEKGKDVELRCDPISGHTALYWYRQSLGQGLEFLIYFQGNSAPDKSGLPSDRFSAERTGGSVSTLTIQRTQQEDSAVYLCASSTAGGAFFGQGTRLTVV.

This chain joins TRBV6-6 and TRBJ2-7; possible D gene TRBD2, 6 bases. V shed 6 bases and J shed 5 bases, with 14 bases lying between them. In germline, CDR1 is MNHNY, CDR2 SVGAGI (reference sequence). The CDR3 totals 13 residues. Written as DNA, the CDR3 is TGTGCCAGCAGGGCCTCTAGCGACCACGAGCAGTACTTC. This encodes CASRASSDHEQYF.

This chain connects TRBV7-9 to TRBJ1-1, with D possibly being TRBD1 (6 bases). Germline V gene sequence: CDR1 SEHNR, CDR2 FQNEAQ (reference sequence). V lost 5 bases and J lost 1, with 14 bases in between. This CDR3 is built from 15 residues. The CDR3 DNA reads TGTGCCAGCAGCCCTAGGACAGTCTCGAACACTGAAGCTTTCTTT. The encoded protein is CASSPRTVSNTEAFF.

Here the CDR3 DNA reads TGTGCCAGCAGGACTAGCGGGGCCTACAATGAGCAGTTCTTC. This sequence encodes CASRTSGAYNEQFF. J is TRBJ2-1 and V is TRBV28, with 11 bases fitting TRBD2. Germline V gives CDR1 MDHEN, CDR2 SYDVKM. J gave up 2 bases and V 6 bases, and 0 bases lay outside the gene matches. CDR3 length: 14 residues.

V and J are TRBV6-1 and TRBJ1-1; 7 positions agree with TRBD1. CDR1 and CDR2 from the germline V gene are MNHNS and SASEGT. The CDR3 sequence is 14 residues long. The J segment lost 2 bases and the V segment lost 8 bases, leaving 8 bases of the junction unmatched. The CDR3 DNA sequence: TGTGCCAGCCTTATGACAGGGATCAACACTGAAGCTTTCTTT. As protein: CASLMTGINTEAFF.

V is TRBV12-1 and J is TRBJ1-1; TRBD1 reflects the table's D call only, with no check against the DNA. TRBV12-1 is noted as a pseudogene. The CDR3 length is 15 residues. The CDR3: CASSPEQGMNTEAFF. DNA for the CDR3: TGTGCCAGCAGCCCCGAACAGGGGATGAACACTGAAGCTTTCTTT.